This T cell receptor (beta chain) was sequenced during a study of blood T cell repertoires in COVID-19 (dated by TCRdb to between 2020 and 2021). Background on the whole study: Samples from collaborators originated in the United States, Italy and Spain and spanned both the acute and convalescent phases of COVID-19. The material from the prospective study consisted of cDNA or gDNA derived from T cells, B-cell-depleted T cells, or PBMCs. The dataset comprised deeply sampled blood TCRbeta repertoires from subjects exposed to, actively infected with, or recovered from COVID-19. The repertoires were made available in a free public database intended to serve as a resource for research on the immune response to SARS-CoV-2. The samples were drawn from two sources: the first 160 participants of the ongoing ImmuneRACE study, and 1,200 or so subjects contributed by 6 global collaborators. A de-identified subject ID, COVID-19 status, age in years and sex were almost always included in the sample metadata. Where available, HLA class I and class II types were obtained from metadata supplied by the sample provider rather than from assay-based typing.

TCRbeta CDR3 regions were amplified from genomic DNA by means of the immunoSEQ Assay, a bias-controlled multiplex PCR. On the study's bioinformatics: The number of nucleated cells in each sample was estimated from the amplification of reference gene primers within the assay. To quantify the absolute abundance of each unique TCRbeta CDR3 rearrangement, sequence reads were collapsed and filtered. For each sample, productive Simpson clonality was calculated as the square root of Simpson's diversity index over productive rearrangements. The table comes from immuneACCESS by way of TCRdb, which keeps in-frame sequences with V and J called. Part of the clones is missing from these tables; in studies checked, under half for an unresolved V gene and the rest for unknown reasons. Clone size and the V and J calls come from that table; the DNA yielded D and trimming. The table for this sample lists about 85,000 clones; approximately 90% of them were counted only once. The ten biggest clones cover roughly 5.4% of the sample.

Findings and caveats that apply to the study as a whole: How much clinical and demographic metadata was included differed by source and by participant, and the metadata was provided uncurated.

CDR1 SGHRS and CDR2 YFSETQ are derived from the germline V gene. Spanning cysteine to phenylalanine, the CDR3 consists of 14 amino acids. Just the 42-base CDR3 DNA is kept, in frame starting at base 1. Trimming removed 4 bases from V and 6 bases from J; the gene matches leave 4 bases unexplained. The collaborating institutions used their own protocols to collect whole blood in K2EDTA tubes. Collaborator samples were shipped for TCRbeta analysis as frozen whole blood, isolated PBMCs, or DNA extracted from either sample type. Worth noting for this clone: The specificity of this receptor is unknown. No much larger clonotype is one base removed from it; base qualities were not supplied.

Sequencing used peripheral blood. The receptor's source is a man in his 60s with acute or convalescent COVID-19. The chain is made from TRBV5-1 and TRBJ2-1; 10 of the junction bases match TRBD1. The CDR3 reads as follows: CASSPDRGGNEQFF. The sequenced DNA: TGCGCCAGCAGCCCGGACAGGGGGGGCAATGAGCAGTTCTTC. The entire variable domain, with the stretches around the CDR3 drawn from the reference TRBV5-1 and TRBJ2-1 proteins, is KAGVTQTPRYLIKTRGQQVTLSCSPISGHRSVSWYQQTPGQGLQFLFEYFSETQRNKGNFPGRFSGRQFSNSRSEMNVSTLELGDSALYLCASSPDRGGNEQFFGPGTRLTVL.